This T cell receptor beta chain comes out of a study of post-analysis software for immune sequencing data. General study findings and limits: In patients, TRBV5-6, TRBV5-1 and TRBV20-1 belonged to five TRBV segments found more frequently than in controls. In multiple sclerosis, normalized Chao1 diversity was significantly below that of controls.

Concerning this clonotype: Its antigen remains unknown.

The CDR3 is 14 amino acids. V was cut by 1 base and J by 5 bases, with 11 bases left in between. CDR1 and CDR2 from the germline V gene are MNHNS and SASEGT. The authors incorporated unique molecular identifiers into the TCR beta cDNA libraries. Yield was around 500,000 cDNA molecules from roughly 1 to 10 million T cells. TCRdb redid the calling of the PCR reads with MiXCR, one entry per CDR3 protein. This sample has over 700,000 distinct CDR3 sequences, with 25% to 30% found just once. Material for sequencing was blood. The chain joins TRBV6-1 to TRBJ1-1; D call uncertain. The source of this sequence is a girl between 10 and 17 years old with multiple sclerosis. CDR3 region: CASSEVWRATEAFF. In DNA, the CDR3 is TGTGCCAGCAGTGAAGTGTGGAGGGCGACTGAAGCTTTCTTT.